Each of the 27 T cell receptor beta chains below was sequenced from the same sample in a study of cytomegalovirus exposure and HLA in healthy donors. Generated by immunoSEQ multiplex PCR, the TCRdb table keeps only in-frame clones and is missing some. The sample contains tens of thousands of clones, 94% of which appear only once. Sequencing used PBMCs. These receptors all come from a woman younger than 30 in good health and CMV-seronegative.

The chain has TRBV2 and TRBJ2-7, with TRBD1 as a possible D gene (6 bases). The CDR3 covers 13 residues. Germline CDR1 reads SNHLY; CDR2 reads FYNNEI. V was clipped by 9 bases and J by 0 bases, with 12 bases between them. For the CDR3, the DNA is TGTGCCAGGAGGGACACATCCTCCTACGAGCAGTACTTC. The encoded protein is CARRDTSSYEQYF.

The V gene is TRBV5-1, the J gene TRBJ2-7, with a possible D match to TRBD1 (6 bases). Per the germline V gene, CDR1 is SGHRS and CDR2 is YFSETQ. The CDR3 is made up of 15 amino acids. Trimming removed 0 bases at V and 0 bases at J, with 10 bases between. The CDR3 reads CASSLGTESSYEQYF. The DNA of the CDR3 is TGCGCCAGCAGCTTGGGGACAGAAAGCTCCTACGAGCAGTACTTC.

The count of this clone is one. V gene TRBV27 combines with J gene TRBJ1-2; 10 bases map to TRBD1. The germline V gene encodes CDR1 MNHEY and CDR2 SMNVEV (reference sequence). The V gene end was trimmed by 5 bases and the J gene end by 3 bases; junction bases not matched to a gene: 6. This CDR3 contains 15 residues. CDR3 in DNA: TGTGCCAGCAGTGGGACAGGGGCCGGGGACTATGGCTACACCTTC. Its protein product is CASSGTGAGDYGYTF.

The V call is TRBV30, the J call TRBJ1-1; possibly TRBD1 for D (5 bases). The CDR3 runs to 12 residues. Per the germline V gene, CDR1 is GTSNPN and CDR2 is SVGIG (reference sequence). Trimming shortened V by 5 bases and J by 6 bases, and 13 bases separated the two germline ends. The CDR3 DNA sequence: TGTGCCTGGGGATTGGGGGGTGCTGAAGCTTTCTTT. Amino acid sequence: CAWGLGGAEAFF. Based on the CDR3 plus reference TRBV30 and TRBJ1-1, the full variable domain is SQTIHQWPATLVQPVGSPLSLECTVEGTSNPNLYWYRQAAGRGLQLLFYSVGIGQISSEVPQNLSASRPQDRQFILSSKKLLLSDSGFYLCAWGLGGAEAFFGQGTRLTVV.

This chain connects TRBV15 to TRBJ1-1, with TRBD1 identical over 9 bases. Germline CDR1 and CDR2: LNHNV and YYDKDF (reference sequence). CDR3 length: 14 residues. J lost 1 base, V lost 6 bases, and 3 bases had no gene match. The CDR3 nucleotides are TGTGCCACCAGGGACAGGGGCCCGAACACTGAAGCTTTCTTT. It codes for CATRDRGPNTEAFF.

This clone appeared a few times. CDR3 protein: CASSLGTGLGGYTF. The DNA for the CDR3 is TGTGCCAGCAGCCTAGGGACAGGGCTGGGTGGCTACACCTTC. This chain connects TRBV7-8 to TRBJ1-2; TRBD1 agrees at 9 bases. Germline lookup yields CDR1 SGHVS and CDR2 FQNEAQ. This CDR3 comprises 14 residues. V dropped 5 bases and J dropped 7; count of bases not matched to a gene: 8. The whole variable domain, filled in from reference TRBV7-8 and TRBJ1-2, reads GAGVSQSPRYKVAKRGQDVALRCDPISGHVSLFWYQQALGQGPEFLTYFQNEAQLDKSGLPSDRFFAERPEGSVSTLKIQRTQQEDSAVYLCASSLGTGLGGYTFGSGTRLTVV.

The chain joins TRBV30 to TRBJ1-2, with 8 nucleotides matching TRBD1. This CDR3 spans 16 amino acids. Germline CDR1 GTSNPN, CDR2 SVGIG (reference sequence). The trim removed 3 bases at V and 1 base at J, leaving 10 bases unmatched. The CDR3 DNA sequence: TGTGCCTGGAGGCGGCAGGGGGCCCCTTTTAACTATGGCTACACCTTC. Encoded protein: CAWRRQGAPFNYGYTF.

CDR3 region: CASSGQLTEAFF. CDR3 in DNA: TGTGCCAGCAGTGGACAGCTCACTGAAGCTTTCTTT. The chain couples TRBV5-5 to TRBJ1-1; tentative D call: TRBD1 (6 bases). The V end lost 5 bases, the J end lost 4 bases, and 9 bases lay between the germline ends. Germline V lookup: CDR1 SGHKS, CDR2 YYEKEE (reference sequence). The CDR3 is 12 residues long.

The table lists this clone with a count of one. The V gene is TRBV27, the J gene TRBJ1-2, with a possible D match to TRBD1 (6 bases). Germline-derived CDR1 and CDR2 are MNHEY and SMNVEV (reference sequence). V was shortened by 9 bases and J by 6 bases, with 14 bases between the two germline ends. The CDR3 spans 12 residues. CDR3 sequence reads: CASLGPGDGYTF. DNA of the CDR3: TGTGCCAGTTTGGGGCCAGGGGATGGCTACACCTTC.

The rearrangement links TRBV28 to TRBJ2-1; 9 bases line up with TRBD2. The CDR3 covers 15 residues. Germline CDR1 MDHEN, CDR2 SYDVKM. Trimming removed 1 base from V and 4 bases from J; junction bases left unmatched: 2. CDR3 protein: CASSLSLAGYNEQFF. CDR3 nucleotides: TGTGCCAGCAGTTTATCGCTAGCGGGGTACAATGAGCAGTTCTTC.

The chain combines TRBV5-8 with TRBJ2-7; 10 positions agree with TRBD1. The V gene end was trimmed by 2 bases and the J gene end by 3 bases; junction bases not matched to a gene: 5. This CDR3 region has 15 residues. In germline, CDR1 is SGHTS, CDR2 YDEGEE. The CDR3 loop is CASSLGTGAYYEQYF. CDR3 nucleotide sequence: TGTGCCAGCAGCTTAGGGACAGGGGCCTACTACGAGCAGTACTTC.

The CDR3 reads CASSRGGSGANVLTF. The CDR3 coding sequence is TGTGCCAGTAGTAGGGGGGGCTCTGGGGCCAACGTCCTGACTTTC. V gene TRBV19 combines with J gene TRBJ2-6; TRBD2 agrees at 7 bases. The CDR3 is 15 residues long. The germline CDR1 and CDR2 sequences are LNHDA and SQIVND (reference sequence). V dropped 4 bases and J dropped 0; count of bases not matched to a gene: 0.

The chain recombines TRBV18 with TRBJ2-6; D perhaps matches TRBD1 (6 bases). Germline assignment: CDR1 KGHSH and CDR2 LQKENI. This CDR3 is 17 amino acids long. Trimming removed 6 bases from V and 0 bases from J, with 15 bases in between. The CDR3: CASSPTGPLSGANVLTF. The CDR3 DNA reads as TGTGCCAGCTCGCCGACAGGACCTCTCTCTGGGGCCAACGTCCTGACTTTC.

This chain uses TRBV7-6 with TRBJ2-3, with 8 bases fitting TRBD2. The germline V gene encodes CDR1 SGHVS and CDR2 FNYEAQ. The CDR3 is 15 residues long. With V trimmed by 5 bases and J by 4 bases, 8 bases remained unmatched. The CDR3 is CASSISGVGADTQYF. DNA of the CDR3: TGTGCCAGCAGCATTAGCGGGGTAGGTGCAGATACGCAGTATTTT.

This chain joins TRBV9 and TRBJ1-1, with TRBD1 identical over 12 bases. Germline V lookup: CDR1 SGDLS, CDR2 YYNGEE. CDR3 length: 15 residues. V lost 6 bases, J lost 3 bases, and 6 bases stayed unmatched. In nucleotides, the CDR3 is TGTGCCAGCAACCCCGGGACAGGGGGCTACACTGAAGCTTTCTTT. As protein: CASNPGTGGYTEAFF.

The chain has TRBV9 and TRBJ2-2, with 7 positions matching TRBD1. J was trimmed by 0 bases and V by 6 bases; bases with no gene match: 5. CDR1 and CDR2 from the germline V gene are SGDLS and YYNGEE. This CDR3 comprises 15 residues. CDR3 nucleotide sequence: TGTGCCAGCACCAAGGGACAGTCGAACACCGGGGAGCTGTTTTTT. Translating gives CASTKGQSNTGELFF.

This sequence joins TRBV6-5 and TRBJ2-7, with 8 bases fitting TRBD2. Germline CDR1 and CDR2: MNHEY and SVGAGI. Trimming at V came to 6 bases and at J to 1 base, leaving 8 bases not matched to a gene. This CDR3 contains 15 residues. The CDR3 sequence is CASRTGLAASYEQYF. Written as DNA, the CDR3 is TGTGCCAGCAGGACCGGACTAGCAGCTTCCTACGAGCAGTACTTC.

The genes are TRBV21-1 and TRBJ1-4; TRBD1 was called by the table and not checked on the DNA. TRBV21-1 is an annotated pseudogene. CDR3 length equals 18 residues. The CDR3 loop is CASSKVSGTGGLNEKLFF. The CDR3 DNA follows: TGTGCCAGCAGCAAAGTATCAGGGACAGGGGGTCTTAATGAAAAACTGTTTTTT.

The V call is TRBV6-6, the J call TRBJ1-4, with D maybe TRBD1 (5 bases). Germline V gene data show CDR1 as MNHNY and CDR2 as SVGAGI (reference sequence). This CDR3 region has 16 residues. V shed 4 bases and J shed 5 bases, with 17 bases lying between them. DNA for the CDR3: TGTGCCAGCAGTTGGGGGAGGGCAGATGCAAATGAAAAACTGTTTTTT. Translated: CASSWGRADANEKLFF.

CDR3 sequence: CASSDWGGGEKLFF. The CDR3, as DNA: TGTGCCAGCAGTGATTGGGGGGGAGGGGAAAAACTGTTTTTT. V is TRBV6-4 and J is TRBJ1-4; tentative D call: TRBD1 (5 bases). V dropped 3 bases and J dropped 8 bases, with 13 bases sitting between them. The germline V gene has CDR1 MRHNA and CDR2 SNTAGT. This CDR3 is 14 amino acids long.

The chain links TRBV5-1 to TRBJ1-4, with D uncertain. V was cut by 0 bases and J by 13 bases, with 10 bases left in between. Germline CDR1 is SGHRS and CDR2 is YFSETQ. CDR3 length: 12 residues. Written as DNA, the CDR3 is TGCGCCAGCAGCTTGGACCGGTATCCACTGTTTTTT. This translates into CASSLDRYPLFF.

V is TRBV10-2 and J is TRBJ1-1; 7 bases fit TRBD1. The V segment lost 7 bases and the J segment 0 bases; nucleotides outside the gene matches: 20. Germline-derived CDR1 and CDR2 are WSHSY and SAAADI. This CDR3 comprises 19 residues. Here the CDR3 reads CASTRQEPRDREMNTEAFF. The CDR3 DNA is TGCGCCAGCACCCGACAGGAGCCTCGGGACAGAGAAATGAACACTGAAGCTTTCTTT.

The gene calls are TRBV28 and TRBJ2-7, with TRBD1 as a possible D gene (5 bases). Per the germline V gene, CDR1 is MDHEN and CDR2 is SYDVKM. Trimming left V 2 bases short and J 4 bases short, with 15 bases between. This CDR3 has 15 residues. DNA for the CDR3: TGTGCCAGCAGTTTAGGGGCCCTTAAACCTTACGAGCAGTACTTC. It is translated as CASSLGALKPYEQYF.

J is TRBJ1-2 and V is TRBV14; weak D call: TRBD1 (6 bases). Trimming took 0 bases from V and 4 from J, leaving 18 bases between them. Germline lookup yields CDR1 SGHDN and CDR2 FVKESK. The CDR3 spans 17 residues. The CDR3 loop reads CASSQDRAGEMSYGYTF. The CDR3 region has the DNA TGTGCCAGCAGCCAAGATCGGGCAGGGGAAATGAGCTATGGCTACACCTTC.

V gene TRBV6-4 combines with J gene TRBJ1-1, with D perhaps TRBD1 (5 bases). Per germline, CDR1 MRHNA and CDR2 SNTAGT. Deletions cut 3 bases from V and 2 bases from J, with 7 bases between. The CDR3 spans 13 residues. The CDR3: CASSETENTEAFF. In DNA, the CDR3 is TGTGCCAGCAGTGAGACAGAAAACACTGAAGCTTTCTTT.

The J gene is TRBJ1-1, the V gene TRBV20-1; D unresolved. The V and J ends lost 1 base and 6 bases respectively, with 6 bases between them. Germline loops: CDR1 DFQATT, CDR2 SNEGSKA (reference sequence). The CDR3 has 11 amino acids. CDR3 amino acids: CSARGLAEAFF. For the CDR3, the DNA is TGCAGTGCTAGAGGGCTCGCTGAAGCTTTCTTT.

This sequence joins TRBV5-4 and TRBJ1-3, with unresolved D. V lost 2 bases, J lost 7 bases, and 10 bases lay in between. Per the germline V gene, CDR1 is SGHNT and CDR2 is YYREEE (reference sequence). There are 13 residues in the CDR3. CDR3 region: CASSLSGGNTIYF. The CDR3 DNA follows: TGTGCCAGCAGCTTAAGTGGAGGCAACACCATATATTTT.